The 20 T cell receptor beta chains below come from one sample, sequenced in a study of CD8+CD57+ T cells in acquired aplastic anemia. Genomic DNA, serving as template, underwent TCR beta VDJ and CDR3 profiling. TCRdb reprocessed the reads with MiXCR, giving one entry per CDR3 protein. Here the sample spans 120,000 or so distinct CDR3 sequences, about 40% being singletons. Patients sequenced had flow cytometry evidence of CD8+CD57+ cell expansion. Sequenced input: sorted CD4+, CD8+, or CD8+CD57+ T cells (not recorded which) from PBMCs. These receptor sequences come from a human donor with aplastic anemia.

This chain uses TRBV10-1 with TRBJ1-5; possibly TRBD1 for D (5 bases). This CDR3 spans 15 amino acids. CDR1 is WNHNN, CDR2 SYGVQD, per germline (reference sequence). V lost 4 bases and J lost 7, with 17 bases in between. CDR3 nucleotide sequence: TGCGCCAGCAGTGTGGGTAACAGGAGGCTGCAGCCCCAGCATTTT. It translates to CASSVGNRRLQPQHF.

This clonotype has at least ten counts. This chain uses TRBV11-2 with TRBJ2-1; weak D call: TRBD1 (6 bases). V lost 3 bases and J 4 bases, leaving 13 bases between the germline ends. Germline V gene sequence: CDR1 SGHAT, CDR2 FQNNGV. CDR3 length: 15 residues. Here the CDR3 reads CASSFPYRAYNEQFF. CDR3 nucleotide sequence: TGTGCCAGCAGCTTCCCCTACAGGGCATACAATGAGCAGTTCTTC.

This clonotype was counted at least ten times. The rearrangement links TRBV29-1 to TRBJ2-1; the D gene is possibly TRBD2 (7 bases). The CDR3 has 11 amino acids. Trimming shortened V by 6 bases and J by 8 bases, and 11 bases separated the two germline ends. CDR1 is SQVTM, CDR2 ANQGSEA, per germline. The CDR3: CSVWGGHEQFF. Here the CDR3 DNA reads TGCAGCGTGTGGGGGGGCCATGAGCAGTTCTTC.

This clonotype was seen ten or more times. V gene TRBV6-1 combines with J gene TRBJ1-2; 11 bases fit TRBD1. The CDR3 totals 15 residues. V dropped 7 bases and J dropped 4; count of bases not matched to a gene: 8. CDR1 is MNHNS and CDR2 is SASEGT in the germline V gene. CDR3: CASTADRGQFYGYTF. DNA of the CDR3: TGTGCCAGCACCGCGGACAGGGGGCAGTTCTATGGCTACACCTTC.

The DNA for the CDR3 is TGCAGCTTCACCGGACGGGTCGGAGAGACCCAGTACTTC. It encodes CSFTGRVGETQYF. The chain couples TRBV29-1 to TRBJ2-5; no clear D gene. The V end was cut by 8 bases, the J end by 4 bases, with 17 bases between. This CDR3 is built from 13 residues. Germline CDR1 SQVTM, CDR2 ANQGSEA.

On this clonotype: At one boundary the junction diverges from the germline segment, which might be a read error. The chain recombines TRBV7-6 with TRBJ2-7, with D possibly TRBD2 on 5 matching bases. The CDR3 is 13 residues long. Germline loops: CDR1 SGHVS, CDR2 FNYEAQ. The CDR3 bases are TGTGCCAGCAGCTTAGACTCGGGGAGCGAGCAGCACTTC. This translates into CASSLDSGSEQHF.

This chain uses TRBV7-6 with TRBJ2-7; TRBD2 agrees at 9 bases. V dropped 0 bases and J dropped 9; count of bases not matched to a gene: 6. Looked up from germline, CDR1 is SGHVS and CDR2 is FNYEAQ. The CDR3 is 14 residues long. The CDR3 loop is CASSLAMASGAQYF. DNA of the CDR3: TGTGCCAGCAGCTTAGCGATGGCTAGCGGGGCGCAGTACTTC.

This clonotype appeared many times. J is TRBJ1-5 and V is TRBV19; 10 bases are shared with TRBD1. The CDR3 length is 16 residues. CDR1 and CDR2 (germline): LNHDA, SQIVND (reference sequence). J was trimmed by 3 bases and V by 6 bases; bases with no gene match: 8. In DNA form, the CDR3 reads TGTGCCAGTAGAATCCGGGACAGGGGACTCAATCAGCCCCAGCATTTT. Translation: CASRIRDRGLNQPQHF.

J is TRBJ2-7 and V is TRBV19; weak D call: TRBD2 (7 bases). The CDR3 loop spans 14 amino acids. From germline, CDR1 is LNHDA and CDR2 SQIVND (reference sequence). The V end lost 6 bases, the J end lost 2 bases, and 14 bases lay between the germline ends. The DNA for the CDR3 is TGTGCCAGTAGGGAGGCGGGGGCCACCTACGAGCAGTACGTC. Translation gives CASREAGATYEQYV.

This clonotype was detected many times. V usage is TRBV20-1 and J usage is TRBJ2-7, with 9 bases matching TRBD2. V lost 0 bases, J lost 1 base, and 7 bases stayed unmatched. The germline V gene has CDR1 DFQATT and CDR2 SNEGSKA (reference sequence). This CDR3 is built from 16 residues. The CDR3 coding sequence is TGCAGTGCTAGAGATAGCCAGCGGGGGGCTTCCTACGAGCAGTACTTC. Protein: CSARDSQRGASYEQYF.

In this sample, this clonotype turned up a few times. The chain employs TRBV20-1 and TRBJ1-5; possible D gene TRBD1, 6 bases. Germline assignment: CDR1 DFQATT and CDR2 SNEGSKA (reference sequence). CDR3 length: 13 amino acids. With 5 bases removed from V and 5 bases from J, the gap between germline ends came to 13 bases. CDR3 protein: CSAAGTNDQPQHF. CDR3 in DNA: TGCAGTGCTGCCGGGACAAACGATCAGCCCCAGCATTTT.

Concerning this clonotype itself: One end of the junction fails to match germline, which may point to a read error. The V and J genes are TRBV11-2 and TRBJ1-1, with 7 bases lining up with TRBD1. The CDR3 contains 15 residues. The V gene's germline CDR1 is SGHAT and CDR2 FQNNGV. The CDR3 region is CAGSLKGARNTEAFF. For the CDR3, the DNA is TGTGCCGGCAGCTTAAAGGGGGCGCGGAACACTGAAGCTTTCTTT.

In this sample, this clonotype turned up many times. The gene calls are TRBV19 and TRBJ1-4, with D possibly TRBD1 on 5 matching bases. CDR3 length equals 13 residues. From germline, CDR1 is LNHDA and CDR2 SQIVND (reference sequence). V lost 10 bases, J lost 4 bases, and 13 bases lay in between. DNA for the CDR3: TGTGCCACTGGGGGTTCTCATAATGAAAAACTGTTTTTT. It yields the protein CATGGSHNEKLFF. Complete variable domain (other parts from reference TRBV19 and TRBJ1-4): DGGITQSPKYLFRKEGQNVTLSCEQNLNHDAMYWYRQDPGQGLRLIYYSQIVNDFQKGDIAEGYSVSREKKESFPLTVTSAQKNPTAFYLCATGGSHNEKLFFGSGTQLSVL.

V is TRBV20-1 and J is TRBJ1-2, with unresolved D. The CDR3 is made up of 14 amino acids. The ends were cut back, 5 bases at V and 2 bases at J, with 15 bases in the middle. Per the germline V gene, CDR1 is DFQATT and CDR2 is SNEGSKA (reference sequence). CDR3 nucleotides: TGCAGTGCTCACCAGTCGGCGAGAAACTATGGCTACACCTTC. Its translation is CSAHQSARNYGYTF.

This chain uses TRBV29-1 with TRBJ1-1, with D perhaps matching TRBD1 (6 bases). Germline V lookup: CDR1 SQVTM, CDR2 ANQGSEA. V was shortened by 8 bases and J by 6 bases, with 16 bases between the two germline ends. The CDR3 extends over 12 amino acids. In DNA form, the CDR3 reads TGCAGCTCATCAGGGGTTGGCGCTGAAGCTTTCTTT. As protein: CSSSGVGAEAFF.

This clonotype was recorded many times. The V and J genes are TRBV19 and TRBJ2-3; weak D call: TRBD2 (7 bases). From germline, CDR1 is LNHDA and CDR2 SQIVND (reference sequence). V lost 0 bases to trimming and J lost 9 bases, with 10 bases between them. The CDR3 has 13 amino acids. In DNA, the CDR3 is TGTGCCAGTAGTATAGAGGCGGGGGCGACGCAGTATTTT. Translated: CASSIEAGATQYF.

The rearrangement uses TRBV11-1 and TRBJ1-2, with 7 positions matching TRBD1. The CDR3 contains 16 residues. The germline V gene has CDR1 SGHAT and CDR2 FQDESV (reference sequence). V shed 4 bases, J shed 4 bases, and the junction held 12 bases outside the gene matches. CDR3 protein: CASSYHQTGNTYGYTF. In nucleotides, the CDR3 is TGTGCCAGCAGCTACCATCAGACAGGGAATACCTATGGCTACACCTTC.

A note on this clonotype: A much larger clone lies one base from this, so it may be a read error. The chain carries TRBV20-1 and TRBJ1-4; tentatively, D is TRBD1 (5 bases). Germline V gene data show CDR1 as DFQATT and CDR2 as SNEGSKA (reference sequence). With 1 base removed from V and 10 bases from J, the gap between germline ends came to 13 bases. CDR3 length: 13 residues. CDR3 DNA sequence: TGCAGTGCTAGAGGGGGGTTGTATGGAAAACTGTTTTTT. It is translated as CSARGGLYGKLFF.

Worth noting for this clonotype: The germline gene is not matched at one end of the junction; a read error may be the cause. This chain connects TRBV2 to TRBJ1-5, with 7 bases aligning to TRBD1. Germline lookup yields CDR1 SNHLY and CDR2 FYNNEI. The CDR3 totals 15 residues. CDR3 nucleotide sequence: TGTGCCAACAGTTTAACCCAGGGGGGAAATCAGCCCCAGCATTTT. Protein product: CANSLTQGGNQPQHF.

In its sample, this clonotype was seen many times. The genes are TRBV19 and TRBJ2-6; 9 positions agree with TRBD1. In germline, CDR1 is LNHDA, CDR2 SQIVND (reference sequence). The CDR3 runs to 12 residues. J gave up 12 bases and V 6 bases, and 3 bases lay outside the gene matches. DNA for the CDR3: TGTGCCAGTAGAACAGGGGGCAGCGTCCTGACTTTC. Translation: CASRTGGSVLTF.